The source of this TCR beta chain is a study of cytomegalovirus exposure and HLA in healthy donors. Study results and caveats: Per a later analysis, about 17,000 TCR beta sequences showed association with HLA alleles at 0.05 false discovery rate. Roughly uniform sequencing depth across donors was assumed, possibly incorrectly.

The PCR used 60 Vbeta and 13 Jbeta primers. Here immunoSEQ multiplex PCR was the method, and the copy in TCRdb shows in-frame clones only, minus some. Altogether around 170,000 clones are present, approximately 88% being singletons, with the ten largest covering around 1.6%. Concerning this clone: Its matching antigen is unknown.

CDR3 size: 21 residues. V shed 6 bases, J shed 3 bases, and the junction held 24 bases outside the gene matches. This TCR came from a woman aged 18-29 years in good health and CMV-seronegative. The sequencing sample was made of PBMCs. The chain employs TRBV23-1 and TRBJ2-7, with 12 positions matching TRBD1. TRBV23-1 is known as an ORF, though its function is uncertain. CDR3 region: CASSPLTFRFIRDRGHYEQYF. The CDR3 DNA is TGCGCCAGCAGCCCACTTACCTTTCGCTTTATCCGGGACAGGGGGCACTACGAGCAGTACTTC.